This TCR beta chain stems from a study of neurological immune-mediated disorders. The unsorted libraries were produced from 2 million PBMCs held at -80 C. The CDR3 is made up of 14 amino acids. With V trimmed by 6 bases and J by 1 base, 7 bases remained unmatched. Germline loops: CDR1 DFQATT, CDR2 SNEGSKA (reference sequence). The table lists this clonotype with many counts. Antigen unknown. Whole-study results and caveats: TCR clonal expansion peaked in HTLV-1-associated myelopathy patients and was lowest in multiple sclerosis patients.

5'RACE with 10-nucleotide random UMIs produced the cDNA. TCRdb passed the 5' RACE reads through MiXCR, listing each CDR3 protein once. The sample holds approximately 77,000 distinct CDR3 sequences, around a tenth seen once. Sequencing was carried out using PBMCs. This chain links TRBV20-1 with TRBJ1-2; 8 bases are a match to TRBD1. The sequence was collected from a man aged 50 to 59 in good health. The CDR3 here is CSAPQGAYNYGYTF. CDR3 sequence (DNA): TGCAGTGCCCCTCAGGGGGCTTATAACTATGGCTACACCTTC.